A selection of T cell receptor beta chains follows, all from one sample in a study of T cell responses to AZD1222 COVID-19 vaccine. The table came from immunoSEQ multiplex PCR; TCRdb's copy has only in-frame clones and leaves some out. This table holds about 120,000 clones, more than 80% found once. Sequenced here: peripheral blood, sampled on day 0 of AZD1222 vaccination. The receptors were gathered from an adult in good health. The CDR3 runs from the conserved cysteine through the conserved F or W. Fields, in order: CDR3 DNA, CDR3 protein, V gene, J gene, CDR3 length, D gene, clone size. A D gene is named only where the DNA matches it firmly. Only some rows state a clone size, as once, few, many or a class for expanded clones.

cdr3_nt: TGTGCCAGCCAGGGGCTCGAGCTGTTTTTT
cdr3_aa: CASQGLELFF
v_call: TRBV28
j_call: TRBJ2-2
cdr3_length: 10
d_call: -
clone_size: -

cdr3_nt: TGTGCCAGCAGCTTGGGTGGGGACAGAGCTAACTATGGCTACACCTTC
cdr3_aa: CASSLGGDRANYGYTF
v_call: TRBV7-3
j_call: TRBJ1-2
cdr3_length: 16
d_call: TRBD1
clone_size: -

cdr3_nt: TGTGCCAGCAGTCCACCCTCCGGAACCTACGAGCAGTACTTC
cdr3_aa: CASSPPSGTYEQYF
v_call: TRBV7-9
j_call: TRBJ2-7
cdr3_length: 14
d_call: -
clone_size: few

cdr3_nt: TGCAGCGTTGAAAAAGGGACTAGCGTAGGTGAGCAGTTCTTC
cdr3_aa: CSVEKGTSVGEQFF
v_call: TRBV29-1
j_call: TRBJ2-1
cdr3_length: 14
d_call: TRBD2
clone_size: -

cdr3_nt: TGTGCCACCAGTGAGGAACAGTTCTATGGCTACACCTTC
cdr3_aa: CATSEEQFYGYTF
v_call: TRBV24-1
j_call: TRBJ1-2
cdr3_length: 13
d_call: -
clone_size: -

cdr3_nt: TGTGCCACCAGCGGAGGGAGAGCTACCAAAAACATTCAGTACTTC
cdr3_aa: CATSGGRATKNIQYF
v_call: TRBV15
j_call: TRBJ2-4
cdr3_length: 15
d_call: -
clone_size: -

cdr3_nt: TGTGCCAGCAGCTCCCGGACGGCGATAGGATGGGTAGGCACAGATACGCAGTATTTT
cdr3_aa: CASSSRTAIGWVGTDTQYF
v_call: TRBV11-2
j_call: TRBJ2-3
cdr3_length: 19
d_call: -
clone_size: -

cdr3_nt: TGTGCCAGCAGTGATCCCGGGACAGCAGCCTACGAGCAGTACTTC
cdr3_aa: CASSDPGTAAYEQYF
v_call: TRBV28
j_call: TRBJ2-7
cdr3_length: 15
d_call: TRBD1
clone_size: once

cdr3_nt: TGTGCCAGCAGCCGGGCTAGCGGGAGGTACGAGCAGTACTTC
cdr3_aa: CASSRASGRYEQYF
v_call: TRBV28
j_call: TRBJ2-7
cdr3_length: 14
d_call: TRBD2
clone_size: -

cdr3_nt: TGTGCCATCAGTGAAAGGCAGGGCGGCGGAGAGACCCAGTACTTC
cdr3_aa: CAISERQGGGETQYF
v_call: TRBV10-3
j_call: TRBJ2-5
cdr3_length: 15
d_call: -
clone_size: -

cdr3_nt: TGCGCCAGCAGCCAAGATCCGGGACAGGGAAGTGAGCAGTTCTTC
cdr3_aa: CASSQDPGQGSEQFF
v_call: TRBV4-3
j_call: TRBJ2-1
cdr3_length: 15
d_call: TRBD1
clone_size: few

cdr3_nt: TGTGCCAGCAGCTCCCGACAGGGGGGTTCCTACAATGAGCAGTTCTTC
cdr3_aa: CASSSRQGGSYNEQFF
v_call: TRBV5-4
j_call: TRBJ2-1
cdr3_length: 16
d_call: TRBD1
clone_size: -

cdr3_nt: TGTGCCAGCAGCTCATCAGGTCCCGGTCTGAACGAGCAGTTCTTC
cdr3_aa: CASSSSGPGLNEQFF
v_call: TRBV5-4
j_call: TRBJ2-1
cdr3_length: 15
d_call: -
clone_size: -

cdr3_nt: TGTGCCAGCAGCTTTGACGGGGCCTACGAGCAGTACTTC
cdr3_aa: CASSFDGAYEQYF
v_call: TRBV7-2
j_call: TRBJ2-7
cdr3_length: 13
d_call: -
clone_size: -

cdr3_nt: TGTGCCAGCAGCGTAGACCCGGGACCCAGGGACGAGCAGTACTTC
cdr3_aa: CASSVDPGPRDEQYF
v_call: TRBV9
j_call: TRBJ2-7
cdr3_length: 15
d_call: -
clone_size: few

cdr3_nt: TGTGCCAGCAGCCAACAGGGAACGAACACTGAAGCTTTCTTT
cdr3_aa: CASSQQGTNTEAFF
v_call: TRBV11-3
j_call: TRBJ1-1
cdr3_length: 14
d_call: -
clone_size: -

cdr3_nt: TGCGCCAGCAGCCAAGGGGAGAGGCAGGGTGCCTACAATGAGCAGTTCTTC
cdr3_aa: CASSQGERQGAYNEQFF
v_call: TRBV4-1
j_call: TRBJ2-1
cdr3_length: 17
d_call: -
clone_size: -

cdr3_nt: TGTGCCAGCGAAACGGGATGGGGCAATGAGCAGTTCTTC
cdr3_aa: CASETGWGNEQFF
v_call: TRBV7-2
j_call: TRBJ2-1
cdr3_length: 13
d_call: -
clone_size: -

cdr3_nt: TGTGCCAGCAGTTTAGTAGGGGGCTCCTACGAGCAGTACTTC
cdr3_aa: CASSLVGGSYEQYF
v_call: TRBV27
j_call: TRBJ2-7
cdr3_length: 14
d_call: -
clone_size: few

cdr3_nt: TGTGCCAGCAGCCCCGGCATGAGTTCACCCCTCCACTTT
cdr3_aa: CASSPGMSSPLHF
v_call: TRBV11-2
j_call: TRBJ1-6
cdr3_length: 13
d_call: -
clone_size: -

cdr3_nt: TGTGCCAGCAGTTACTCGAAAACAGGGTGGGGCTACACCTTC
cdr3_aa: CASSYSKTGWGYTF
v_call: TRBV6-5
j_call: TRBJ1-2
cdr3_length: 14
d_call: -
clone_size: -

cdr3_nt: TGTGCCAGCAGTGCACGACTCCTTCGCTATGGCTACACCTTC
cdr3_aa: CASSARLLRYGYTF
v_call: TRBV2
j_call: TRBJ1-2
cdr3_length: 14
d_call: -
clone_size: -

cdr3_nt: TGCAGCGTCTGGACAGGGGGCCATTACGAGCAGTACTTC
cdr3_aa: CSVWTGGHYEQYF
v_call: TRBV29-1
j_call: TRBJ2-7
cdr3_length: 13
d_call: TRBD1
clone_size: -

cdr3_nt: TGTGCCAGCAGCTTGATGGTAGCGGGAGGCGAGCAGTACTTC
cdr3_aa: CASSLMVAGGEQYF
v_call: TRBV7-2
j_call: TRBJ2-7
cdr3_length: 14
d_call: TRBD2
clone_size: few

cdr3_nt: TGTGCCAGCAGTTTCACCAGGGTGAGCACTGAAGCTTTCTTT
cdr3_aa: CASSFTRVSTEAFF
v_call: TRBV28
j_call: TRBJ1-1
cdr3_length: 14
d_call: -
clone_size: once

cdr3_nt: TGTGCCAGCAGTGAGGCGGCAGGGAGGCAAGAGACCCAGTACTTC
cdr3_aa: CASSEAAGRQETQYF
v_call: TRBV6-1
j_call: TRBJ2-5
cdr3_length: 15
d_call: -
clone_size: -

cdr3_nt: TGTGCCAGCAGCTTAATGCCTACGAACACCGGGGAGCTGTTTTTT
cdr3_aa: CASSLMPTNTGELFF
v_call: TRBV7-3
j_call: TRBJ2-2
cdr3_length: 15
d_call: -
clone_size: -

cdr3_nt: TGTGCCAGCTCACCAGGTCAGCTTACTGAAGCTTTCTTT
cdr3_aa: CASSPGQLTEAFF
v_call: TRBV18
j_call: TRBJ1-1
cdr3_length: 13
d_call: -
clone_size: once

cdr3_nt: TGTGCCAGCAGTTTTATCGTCCCAGGGCCCACCGGGGAGCTGTTTTTT
cdr3_aa: CASSFIVPGPTGELFF
v_call: TRBV27
j_call: TRBJ2-2
cdr3_length: 16
d_call: -
clone_size: once

cdr3_nt: TGCGCCAGCCTCAGGGACAGTCAGAACACTGAAGCTTTCTTT
cdr3_aa: CASLRDSQNTEAFF
v_call: TRBV5-1
j_call: TRBJ1-1
cdr3_length: 14
d_call: TRBD1
clone_size: once

cdr3_nt: TGTGCCAGCAGCTTAGTTGTCAGGAGCTCCTACGAGCAGTACTTC
cdr3_aa: CASSLVVRSSYEQYF
v_call: TRBV5-6
j_call: TRBJ2-7
cdr3_length: 15
d_call: -
clone_size: -

cdr3_nt: TGTGCCAGCAGTTTCCCCCCCTCCAATGAGCAGTTCTTC
cdr3_aa: CASSFPPSNEQFF
v_call: TRBV27
j_call: TRBJ2-1
cdr3_length: 13
d_call: -
clone_size: -

cdr3_nt: TGTGCCAGCAGCTTAGGAGCGGGAGGGTACAATGAGCAGTTCTTC
cdr3_aa: CASSLGAGGYNEQFF
v_call: TRBV13
j_call: TRBJ2-1
cdr3_length: 15
d_call: TRBD2
clone_size: -

cdr3_nt: TGTGCCAGCAGCCAGGGGACCACCAATGAGCAGTTCTTC
cdr3_aa: CASSQGTTNEQFF
v_call: TRBV11-2
j_call: TRBJ2-1
cdr3_length: 13
d_call: -
clone_size: -

cdr3_nt: TGTGCCAGCAGCTTACAGGGATTGTCCGGGGAGCTGTTTTTT
cdr3_aa: CASSLQGLSGELFF
v_call: TRBV7-3
j_call: TRBJ2-2
cdr3_length: 14
d_call: -
clone_size: -

cdr3_nt: TGTGCCAGCAGCTCTAGCCCGCAAAGCTCCTACAATGAGCAGTTCTTC
cdr3_aa: CASSSSPQSSYNEQFF
v_call: TRBV7-7
j_call: TRBJ2-1
cdr3_length: 16
d_call: -
clone_size: -